This T cell receptor (beta chain) was found in a study of cytomegalovirus exposure and HLA in healthy donors (dated by TCRdb to between 2016 and 2019). For the study in its entirety: In an earlier analysis of several hundred of the donors, about 260 Gb of sequence data and 100 million or so unique TCR beta sequences from 150 million to 200 million T cells were reported. Using immunosequencing, the study profiled T cell repertoires from 640 or so subjects and related those repertoires to cytomegalovirus serostatus. Five DR-DQ haplotypes were treated as single units for association and clustering because of strong linkage in the cohort. A later analysis re-analyzed previously published TCR beta repertoires from approximately 670 donors and added high-resolution HLA genotyping to study TCR occurrence patterns. An earlier analysis of 587 of the donors used high-throughput TCR beta sequencing to judge whether each TCR beta V gene segment behaved as functional or pseudogenic. HLA typing included class I and class II loci at four-digit resolution. Genome-wide SNP genotypes for about three fifths of the roughly 670 donors were used in a later genetic analysis, which treated that subset as a discovery cohort. Donor age, sex, ethnicity and CMV serostatus were compiled together with the repertoire data. Typing coverage varied by locus: roughly 629-640 donors for A, B, C, DRB1 and DQB1; roughly 510 for DQA1; more than 600 for DPA1; approximately 450 for DPB1. Besides the first cohort of 500 to 700 subjects, a separate validation cohort made up of over 95 different subjects was used. The study aimed to test whether signatures of past pathogen exposure could be identified by cataloging public T cell receptors. Approximately 300 gigabases of sequencing data and about 92 million unique TCR sequences made up an early release that covered 500 to 650 HLA-typed donors. In the later analysis, no new phenotypic data were used to find candidate immune exposures; instead, reliance was placed on TCR beta sequences and their occurrence across donors. All discovery cohort repertoires had been generated using a single sequencing platform. Among some 400 genotyped donors of the cohort, an average of around 240,000 unique TCR beta nucleotide sequences were sequenced per donor, about a sixth of them non-productive. The genetic ancestry cluster associated with self-reported Caucasian donors included 70% to 85% of the roughly 400 genotyped donors. To predict cytomegalovirus infection status, the study brought together high-throughput TCR immunosequencing, statistical association of individual TCRs with disease status, and machine learning. Here is what the overall study found, with its caveats: The study gave a list of about 160 TCR beta chains associated with cytomegalovirus. Sequencing depth was assumed to be roughly uniform across donors in the presence/absence analyses, though that assumption may not hold. A cluster of highly shared sequence variants was judged likely to represent a technical artifact of the sequencing pipeline. A later analysis found that HLA-associated TCR beta chains were more clonally expanded and had lower generation probabilities than equally common non-associated chains. In vitro tests confirmed that three of the cytomegalovirus-associated TCR beta chains recognize cytomegalovirus antigens. An association between a missense DCLRE1C variant and V-gene and J-gene trimming of TCR beta chains was found in a later genetic analysis and replicated in an independent cohort. Some IMGT-functional V segments, including TRBV6-2 and TRBV6-3, could not be told apart with the 87-base-pair reads, so those segments were excluded. At a false discovery rate of 0.05, a later analysis linked 16,951 TCR beta sequences to specific HLA alleles. When HLA alleles, especially DR and DQ, strongly co-occurred, attributing TCR associations to individual alleles was difficult. The authors suggested that the approach could potentially be extended to other disease states and immunological phenotypes. Because some donors lacked HLA typing at each locus, the association tests relied only on the typed subset. In this cohort, only TCR beta chains were sequenced, and detectable features were limited by the absence of alpha or paired-chain data. Across donors, most TCR sequences were observed very rarely, whereas some public TCRs were present in many individuals. In a later analysis, several top co-occurrence clusters were reported to appear linked to parvovirus B19, influenza, CMV and Epstein-Barr virus. A later analysis found that most CMV-associated TCR beta chains appeared HLA-restricted, with HLA associations seemingly driven largely by CMV exposure. Correlated functional status among segregating V segments might reflect linkage disequilibrium, but an unknown experimental factor could not be ruled out. In an earlier analysis of around 500 of the donors, most TCR beta V segments appeared in productive rearrangements about 90% or about 30% of the time, broadly matching IMGT annotations. According to a later analysis, TCR association rates differed among HLA loci, with DRB1 alleles showing the most associated TCRs and HLA-C alleles showing the fewest. Cytomegalovirus status was reported to be diagnosed by the classifier with high specificity and sensitivity in both the original and validation cohorts. Because counts were too low, about 18 rarely observed V segments, including chromosome 9 orphons, were left out of the earlier analysis of about 620 of the donors. A later genetic analysis reported fewer N-insertions in productive TCRs among donors in an Asian-associated ancestry cluster than the approximately 670-donor mean. For the cohort, immune exposure information was limited to CMV serostatus. A further reported finding was that TCR beta sequences accurately predicted the HLA-A and HLA-B alleles for most subjects in the first cohort.

This clone showed up just once. Its specific antigen is unknown. Base quality data are lacking; no much larger clone is found one base away. From the cysteine up to the phenylalanine, the CDR3 has a length of 12 residues. Here the CDR3 DNA is all that survives: 36 bases in frame from base 1. V lost 2 bases and J lost 6 bases; the stretch between them is 8 bases long. For CDR1 and CDR2, the germline V gene lists MDHEN and SYDVKM. In total, more than 500 healthy bone marrow donors made up the cohort. Cohort members were all nominally healthy when sampled, although unrecorded immune exposures were likely present. The donor was CMV seronegative and was included in the group of about 400 seronegative cohort members. A peripheral blood sample was collected from each donor, and TCR beta sequencing was performed on peripheral blood mononuclear cells. The Qiagen DNeasy Blood Extraction Kit was used to extract genomic DNA from the blood cell samples.

Receptor amplification or capture employed the immunoSEQ multiplex PCR assay. The multiplex PCR relied on a mix of 60 forward primers for TCR Vbeta segments and 13 reverse primers for TCR Jbeta segments. The CDR3 region of rearranged TCR beta genes was amplified from genomic DNA with a multiplex PCR assay. The Illumina HiSeq System was used to sequence the amplified TCR beta libraries as 87-base-pair reads. Processing in the source paper ran as follows. In a later analysis, some 80 million unique TCR beta chains were counted across the 650 to 700 repertoires, and approximately 9.9 million of these chains were shared by at least two donors. Raw reads were error-corrected and collapsed into unique sequences by a nearest-neighbor algorithm in which closely related sequences were merged to remove PCR and sequencing errors. CDR3 sequences were aligned to IMGT reference sequences to assign V, D and J gene segments. Each retained sequence needed at least a six-nucleotide match to both a V gene segment and a J gene segment. Rearrangements were classified as productive when the CDR3 lacked stop codons and remained in frame with V and J, and all other rearrangements were classified as non-productive. Following IMGT convention, CDR3 was defined as the stretch from the second conserved V-encoded cysteine to the conserved J-encoded phenylalanine. The earlier analysis of fewer than 700 of the donors excluded sequences that lacked an unambiguous match to a single V gene segment. In an earlier analysis of a few hundred of the donors, V segments were called functional above 56.7% productive rearrangements and were called segregating when the between-donor standard deviation exceeded 5%. A statistical classification framework was built for diagnosing cytomegalovirus status from the catalog of TCR beta chain sequences. In a later analysis, V and J genes were assigned by comparing TCR nucleotide sequences against IMGT/GENE-DB human TR gene sequences. A later analysis assigned CDR3 sequences and most-parsimonious VDJ recombination scenarios with the TCRdist pipeline. In a later analysis, every TCR beta chain was defined by the combination of its CDR3 amino acid sequence and its V-gene family, and reads without a unique V-gene family were dropped. As a way to deal with suspected cross-contamination and a sequencing artifact, a later analysis dropped hundreds of nucleotide sequences that were highly shared and had low generation probability. For each public chain, a later analysis derived a clonal expansion index from normalized ranks of inferred template counts within each repertoire. In a later analysis, generation probabilities were computed using a VDJ recombination model fitted to out-of-frame rearrangements, and the results were checked against IGoR. In a later analysis, TCR-TCR, TCR-HLA and TCR-CMV co-occurrence was scored with hypergeometric tests, and a repertoire-size bias correction was applied to TCR pairs. In a later analysis, false discovery rates were estimated by permuting HLA or CMV assignments 20 times. In a later analysis, co-occurring TCRs were grouped using DBSCAN, and TCRdist sequence similarity was added for clustering within HLA-allele-positive subsets. Repertoires with fewer than 30,000 or more than 120,000 public chains were left out of co-occurrence clustering, as were a few repertoires with anomalous nucleotide sharing. Held by TCRdb, this immuneACCESS table contains in-frame sequences only and omits some clones. Under half of the omission traces to an unresolved V gene where checked; the cause of the rest is unknown. The V and J calls and the clone size are those of that table, but D and trimming were determined from the DNA. This sample comprises 70,000 to 90,000 clones, less than 85% of them detected only once. Jointly, the top ten make up roughly 4.2% of the sample.

The source is a man in his 60s in good health and CMV-seronegative. This sequence uses TRBV28 and TRBJ2-7; TRBD1 is a weak D gene call, 6 bases matching. Material: PBMCs. The CDR3 region reads CASSLRGFEQYF. Here is the DNA: TGTGCCAGCAGTTTAAGGGGGTTCGAGCAGTACTTC.